These T cell receptor beta chains were read from a single sample in a study of cytomegalovirus exposure and HLA in healthy donors. The method was immunoSEQ multiplex PCR; TCRdb's version includes in-frame clones alone and lacks a portion of them. The data show 300,000 to 450,000 clones, more than 80% seen once. Sequenced sample: PBMCs. The receptor source for this set is a woman between 18 and 29 years old in good health and CMV-seronegative. CDR3s include the opening cysteine and the closing phenylalanine or tryptophan. A D gene is named only where the DNA matches it firmly. Clone size is not always given. Where it is, it says once, few, many or a class for expanded clones.

>TRBJ2-2|NA|NA|TRBV30
CAWSKGRFTNTGELFF
TGTGCCTGGAGCAAGGGGCGTTTCACGAACACCGGGGAGCTGTTTTTT
>TRBJ2-7|NA|NA|TRBV30
CAWSWSGFSYEQYF
TGTGCCTGGAGTTGGTCCGGGTTTTCCTACGAGCAGTACTTC
>TRBJ2-4|once|NA|TRBV10-3
CAISEGVGQSVKNIQYF
TGTGCCATCAGTGAGGGGGTCGGACAGTCTGTAAAAAACATTCAGTACTTC
>TRBJ2-2|NA|NA|TRBV5-1
CASSLRQVGSGELFF
TGCGCCAGCAGCTTGAGGCAGGTCGGCTCCGGGGAGCTGTTTTTT
>TRBJ2-1|NA|TRBD1|TRBV19
CASSRGQGGYNEQFF
TGTGCCAGTAGTCGAGGACAGGGGGGGTACAATGAGCAGTTCTTC
>TRBJ2-7|NA|NA|TRBV19
CASSIVSGSYEQYF
TGTGCCAGTAGTATAGTGTCCGGTTCCTACGAGCAGTACTTC
>TRBJ2-1|NA|TRBD2|TRBV19
CASSPGLVYNEQFF
TGTGCCAGTAGTCCGGGACTAGTCTACAATGAGCAGTTCTTC
>TRBJ2-3|NA|TRBD1|TRBV10-3
CAIGEKGAPFTDTQYF
TGTGCCATCGGGGAAAAGGGGGCCCCTTTCACAGATACGCAGTATTTT
>TRBJ1-4|few|NA|TRBV4-1
CASSQDRNSNEKLFF
TGCGCCAGCAGCCAAGATAGGAACAGTAATGAAAAACTGTTTTTT
>TRBJ1-2|NA|TRBD1|TRBV5-1
CASSLGQGAPVGYTF
TGCGCCAGCAGCTTGGGGCAGGGGGCGCCTGTTGGCTACACCTTC
>TRBJ1-4|once|NA|TRBV6-5
CASSYLGEKLFF
TGTGCCAGCAGTTACCTCGGGGAAAAACTGTTTTTT
>TRBJ2-5|NA|TRBD1|TRBV5-6
CASRPGTGAGETQYF
TGTGCCAGCAGGCCCGGGACAGGGGCCGGAGAGACCCAGTACTTC
>TRBJ1-2|once|NA|TRBV6-5
CASSYGLGFTF
TGTGCCAGCAGTTACGGACTGGGTTTCACCTTC
>TRBJ2-5|NA|TRBD2|TRBV19
CASSDRGDYALGETQYF
TGTGCCAGTAGTGACCGGGGGGACTATGCGTTAGGGGAGACCCAGTACTTC
>TRBJ2-7|NA|TRBD2|TRBV5-4
CAAARGTSGAYEQYF
TGTGCCGCCGCACGCGGGACTAGCGGGGCCTACGAGCAGTACTTC
>TRBJ2-1|few|TRBD2|TRBV6-4
CASSDPVGGGVDEQFF
TGTGCCAGCAGTGACCCTGTGGGCGGGGGGGTCGATGAGCAGTTCTTC
>TRBJ1-2|once|TRBD1|TRBV4-1
CASSQEAGGILVNYGYTF
TGCGCCAGCAGCCAAGAAGCAGGGGGCATACTGGTTAACTATGGCTACACCTTC
>TRBJ1-2|NA|NA|TRBV6-1
CASSERDNYGYTF
TGTGCCAGCAGTGAACGGGATAACTATGGCTACACCTTC
>TRBJ2-7|once|TRBD1|TRBV6-5
CASRQGSYEQYF
TGTGCCAGCAGACAGGGGTCCTACGAGCAGTACTTC
>TRBJ2-5|NA|NA|TRBV5-1
CASSLPGVAETQYF
TGCGCCAGCAGCTTGCCAGGGGTTGCAGAGACCCAGTACTTC
>TRBJ2-1|NA|TRBD2|TRBV5-6
CASSPLGAGGFYEQFF
TGTGCCAGCAGCCCCCTCGGGGCGGGAGGGTTCTATGAGCAGTTCTTC
>TRBJ2-5|NA|TRBD2|TRBV9
CASSVKSGGNQETQYF
TGTGCCAGCAGCGTAAAAAGCGGGGGGAACCAAGAGACCCAGTACTTC
>TRBJ1-5|NA|NA|TRBV15
CATSRGVGAQPQHF
TGTGCCACCAGCAGAGGAGTTGGGGCTCAGCCCCAGCATTTT
>TRBJ2-3|NA|TRBD2|TRBV6-4
CASSEGTSGTDTQYF
TGTGCCAGCAGTGAGGGGACTAGCGGGACAGATACGCAGTATTTT
>TRBJ2-7|once|TRBD1|TRBV5-1
CASSVGQGLNEQYF
TGCGCCAGCAGCGTTGGACAGGGACTGAACGAGCAGTACTTC
>TRBJ1-5|few|TRBD1|TRBV2
CASRDRSGNQPQHF
TGTGCCAGCAGGGACAGGTCGGGCAATCAGCCCCAGCATTTT
>TRBJ1-5|NA|TRBD1|TRBV2
CASKLEPGQGGQPQHF
TGTGCCAGTAAACTCGAACCGGGACAGGGGGGCCAGCCCCAGCATTTT
>TRBJ2-7|NA|TRBD1|TRBV7-2
CASSYNRNRGAEQYF
TGTGCCAGCAGCTACAACCGGAACAGGGGAGCCGAGCAGTACTTC
>TRBJ1-6|NA|NA|TRBV5-1
CASSLGQGDSPLHF
TGCGCCAGCAGCTTGGGCCAGGGTGATTCACCCCTCCACTTT
>TRBJ1-2|NA|NA|TRBV6-5
CASSYNRRNYGYTF
TGTGCCAGCAGTTATAACAGGCGTAACTATGGCTACACCTTC
>TRBJ2-7|NA|TRBD1|TRBV5-1
CASSLFGTGDSEQYF
TGCGCCAGCAGCTTGTTCGGGACAGGGGATTCCGAGCAGTACTTC
>TRBJ1-1|NA|NA|TRBV6-1
CASTAARGGAFF
TGTGCCAGCACCGCCGCCAGGGGTGGGGCTTTCTTT
>TRBJ1-1|few|NA|TRBV2
CASSAEGYTEAFF
TGTGCCAGCAGTGCGGAGGGGTACACTGAAGCTTTCTTT
>TRBJ2-3|NA|TRBD2|TRBV27
CASSGAGVITQYF
TGTGCCAGCAGTGGAGCGGGAGTTATCACGCAGTATTTT
>TRBJ2-7|NA|NA|TRBV9
CASSALPLSYEQYF
TGTGCCAGCAGCGCCCTCCCCTTGTCCTACGAGCAGTACTTC
>TRBJ2-7|NA|TRBD2|TRBV6-4
CASRLLAGGSYEQYF
TGTGCCAGCAGGTTACTAGCGGGGGGCTCCTACGAGCAGTACTTC
>TRBJ2-1|NA|TRBD1|TRBV11-3
CASSPGGTYNEQFF
TGTGCCAGCAGCCCAGGGGGCACCTACAATGAGCAGTTCTTC
>TRBJ1-1|NA|TRBD1|TRBV6-1
CASRLQGAGTEAFF
TGTGCCAGCAGGCTCCAGGGGGCTGGCACTGAAGCTTTCTTT
>TRBJ2-7|NA|TRBD1|TRBV5-1
CASSSGQDFYEQYF
TGCGCCAGCAGCTCGGGACAGGATTTCTACGAGCAGTACTTC
>TRBJ2-3|NA|TRBD2|TRBV30
CALRPSGPTDTQYF
TGTGCCTTACGCCCTAGCGGACCCACAGATACGCAGTATTTT
>TRBJ1-1|NA|NA|TRBV2
CASGSKGEAEAFF
TGTGCCAGCGGGTCTAAGGGGGAAGCTGAAGCTTTCTTT
>TRBJ1-5|NA|TRBD1|TRBV28
CASSLGGRGDNQPQHF
TGTGCCAGCAGTTTGGGGGGCAGGGGGGACAATCAGCCCCAGCATTTT
>TRBJ1-2|NA|TRBD1|TRBV6-5
CASSYSGQGYGYTF
TGTGCCAGCAGTTACTCGGGACAGGGGTATGGCTACACCTTC
>TRBJ2-3|NA|NA|TRBV6-9
CASSYPKRPWAPSRGNRTDTQYF
TGTGCCAGCAGTTATCCCAAAAGGCCGTGGGCCCCAAGTAGGGGGAATCGTACAGATACGCAGTATTTT
>TRBJ2-5|NA|TRBD2|TRBV6-6
CASSYAAGLVPQYF
TGTGCCAGCAGTTACGCCGCGGGACTAGTGCCCCAGTACTTC
>TRBJ2-3|NA|TRBD1|TRBV10-3
CAISDPTRDRLPSTDTQYF
TGTGCCATCAGTGACCCTACCAGGGACAGATTACCTAGCACAGATACGCAGTATTTT
>TRBJ1-6|NA|TRBD1|TRBV19
CASSNRDREYNSPLHF
TGTGCCAGTAGTAACCGGGACAGGGAGTATAATTCACCCCTCCACTTT
>TRBJ1-1|NA|NA|TRBV7-9
CASSPAVWRNTEAFF
TGTGCCAGCAGCCCTGCGGTTTGGCGGAACACTGAAGCTTTCTTT
>TRBJ2-1|once|TRBD2|TRBV27
CASNPRRTSGALLYNEQFF
TGTGCCAGTAATCCCCGGCGGACTAGCGGGGCCTTATTATACAATGAGCAGTTCTTC
>TRBJ2-1|once|NA|TRBV18
CASSPHGSEQFF
TGTGCCAGCTCACCCCATGGGAGTGAGCAGTTCTTC
>TRBJ2-5|NA|TRBD1|TRBV19
CASSIGRQGIETQYF
TGTGCCAGTAGTATAGGGAGACAGGGGATCGAGACCCAGTACTTC
>TRBJ2-5|NA|NA|TRBV11-2
CASSSGLMETQYF
TGTGCCAGCAGCTCGGGACTGATGGAGACCCAGTACTTC
>TRBJ2-5|NA|TRBD2|TRBV2
CASSEAAGGGETQYF
TGTGCCAGCAGTGAAGCGGCGGGAGGGGGGGAGACCCAGTACTTC
>TRBJ1-4|NA|NA|TRBV28
CASGGAGTEKLFF
TGTGCCAGCGGGGGGGCCGGGACCGAAAAACTGTTTTTT